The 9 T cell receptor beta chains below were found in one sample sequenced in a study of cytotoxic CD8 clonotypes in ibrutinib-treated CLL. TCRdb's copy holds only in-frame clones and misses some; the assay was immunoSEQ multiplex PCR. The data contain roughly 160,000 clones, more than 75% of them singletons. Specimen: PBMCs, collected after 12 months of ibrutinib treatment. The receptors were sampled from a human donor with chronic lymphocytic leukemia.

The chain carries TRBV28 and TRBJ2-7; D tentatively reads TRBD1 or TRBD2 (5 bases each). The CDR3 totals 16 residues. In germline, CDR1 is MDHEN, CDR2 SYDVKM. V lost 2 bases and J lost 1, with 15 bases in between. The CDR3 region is CASSLVSPGTSYEQYF. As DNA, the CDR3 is TGTGCCAGCAGTTTAGTTTCTCCAGGGACGTCCTACGAGCAGTACTTC.

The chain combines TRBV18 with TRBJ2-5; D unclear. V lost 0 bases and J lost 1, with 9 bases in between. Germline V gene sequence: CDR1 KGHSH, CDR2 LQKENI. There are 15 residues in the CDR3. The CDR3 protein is CASSPPATPQETQYF. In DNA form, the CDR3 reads TGTGCCAGCTCACCACCGGCCACTCCCCAAGAGACCCAGTACTTC. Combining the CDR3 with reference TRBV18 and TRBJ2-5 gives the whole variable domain NAGVMQNPRHLVRRRGQEARLRCSPMKGHSHVYWYRQLPEEGLKFMVYLQKENIIDESGMPKERFSAEFPKEGPSILRIQQVVRGDSAAYFCASSPPATPQETQYFGPGTRLLVL.

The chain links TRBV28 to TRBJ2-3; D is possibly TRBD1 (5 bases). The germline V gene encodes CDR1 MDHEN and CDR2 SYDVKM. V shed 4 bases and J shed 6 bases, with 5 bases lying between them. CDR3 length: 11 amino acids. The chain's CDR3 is CASSSGDTQYF. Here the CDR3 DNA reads TGTGCCAGCAGTTCAGGGGATACGCAGTATTTT. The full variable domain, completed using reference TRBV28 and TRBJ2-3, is DVKVTQSSRYLVKRTGEKVFLECVQDMDHENMFWYRQDPGLGLRLIYFSYDVKMKEKGDIPEGYSVSREKKERFSLILESASTNQTSMYLCASSSGDTQYFGPGTRLTVL.

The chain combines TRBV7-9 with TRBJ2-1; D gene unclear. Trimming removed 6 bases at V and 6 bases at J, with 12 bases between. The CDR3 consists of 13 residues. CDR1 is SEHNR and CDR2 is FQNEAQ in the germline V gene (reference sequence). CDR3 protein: CASSNRVGNEQFF. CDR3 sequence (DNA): TGTGCCAGCAGTAACCGGGTCGGCAATGAGCAGTTCTTC.

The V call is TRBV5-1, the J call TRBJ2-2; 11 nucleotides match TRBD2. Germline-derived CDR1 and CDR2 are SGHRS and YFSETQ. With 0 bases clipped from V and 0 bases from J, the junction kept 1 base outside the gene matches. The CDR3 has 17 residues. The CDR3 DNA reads TGCGCCAGCAGCTTGGGACTAGCGGGACCGAACACCGGGGAGCTGTTTTTT. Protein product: CASSLGLAGPNTGELFF.

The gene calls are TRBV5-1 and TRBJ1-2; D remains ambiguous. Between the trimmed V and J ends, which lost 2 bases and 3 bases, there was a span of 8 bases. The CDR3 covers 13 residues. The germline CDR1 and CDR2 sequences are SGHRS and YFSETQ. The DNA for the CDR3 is TGCGCCAGCAGCTTATCTGGGGACTATGGCTACACCTTC. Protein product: CASSLSGDYGYTF.

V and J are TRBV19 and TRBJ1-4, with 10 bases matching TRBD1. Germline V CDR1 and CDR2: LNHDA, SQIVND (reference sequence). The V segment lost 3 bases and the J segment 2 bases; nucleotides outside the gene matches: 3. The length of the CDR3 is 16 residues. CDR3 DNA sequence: TGTGCCAGTAGTATCCGGACAGGGGGGACTAATGAAAAACTGTTTTTT. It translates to CASSIRTGGTNEKLFF.

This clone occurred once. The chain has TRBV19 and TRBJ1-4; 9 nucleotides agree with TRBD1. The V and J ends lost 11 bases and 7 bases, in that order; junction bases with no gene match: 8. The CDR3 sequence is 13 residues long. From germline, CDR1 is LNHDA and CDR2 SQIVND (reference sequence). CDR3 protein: CALRDREGEKLFF. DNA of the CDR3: TGTGCCCTCCGGGACAGGGAAGGTGAAAAACTGTTTTTT. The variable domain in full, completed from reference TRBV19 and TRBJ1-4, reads DGGITQSPKYLFRKEGQNVTLSCEQNLNHDAMYWYRQDPGQGLRLIYYSQIVNDFQKGDIAEGYSVSREKKESFPLTVTSAQKNPTAFYLCALRDREGEKLFFGSGTQLSVL.

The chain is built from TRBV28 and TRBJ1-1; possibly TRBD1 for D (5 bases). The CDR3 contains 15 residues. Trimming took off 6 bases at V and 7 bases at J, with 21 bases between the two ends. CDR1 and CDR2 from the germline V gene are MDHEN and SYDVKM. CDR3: CASSAPEGRRNEAFF. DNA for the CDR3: TGTGCCAGCAGCGCCCCCGAGGGGAGGCGGAATGAAGCTTTCTTT. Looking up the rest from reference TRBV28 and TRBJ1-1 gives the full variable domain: DVKVTQSSRYLVKRTGEKVFLECVQDMDHENMFWYRQDPGLGLRLIYFSYDVKMKEKGDIPEGYSVSREKKERFSLILESASTNQTSMYLCASSAPEGRRNEAFFGQGTRLTVV.